This T cell receptor beta chain was sequenced for a study of T-cell reconstitution after alpha-beta-depleted transplantation in children. Findings and limits, study-wide: Roughly two months post-transplant, alpha-beta T cells reportedly originated from several hundred graft clones that had expanded. T-cell numbers and diversity, one year after transplant, stemmed largely from T cells that were newly produced. After transplant, high TCRbeta diversity at day 60 in some patients arose from surviving recipient T cells and thymic progenitors.

Concerning this clonotype itself: No antigen is known for it.

Trimming took off 6 bases at V and 1 base at J, with 7 bases between the two ends. Germline V gives CDR1 ENHRY, CDR2 SYGVKD. This CDR3 spans 12 amino acids. Unique molecular identifiers were built into the TCRbeta library. TCRdb recomputed calls from the PCR reads with MiXCR, one row per CDR3 protein. The sample yields more than 100,000 distinct CDR3 sequences, 23% seen once. This TCR derives from a male patient aged 2-15 years who had a stem cell transplant for chronic granulomatous disease, so the T cells may come from the graft donor. Material: PBMCs, mostly from graft donor cells, obtained 180 days after TCRalphabeta/CD19-depleted stem cell transplant. The V gene is TRBV10-3, the J gene TRBJ2-7; no definite D call. CDR3 region: CAIRDRSYEQYF. The CDR3 nucleotides read TGTGCCATCAGGGACCGTTCCTACGAGCAGTACTTC.